One TCR beta chain is described in this entry. In the authors' methods: Reference gene primer amplification yielded estimated nucleated cell counts. The method was immunoSEQ multiplex PCR; TCRdb's version includes in-frame clones alone and lacks a portion of them. V and J calls and clone size are copied from that table; D and trimming were computed from the DNA. The data contain some 180,000 clones, approximately 84% of them singletons. The data are from a study of blood T cell repertoires in COVID-19. The V and J ends lost 5 bases and 1 base respectively, with 12 bases between them. The CDR3 runs 14 residues. Germline V gene sequence: CDR1 GTSNPN, CDR2 SVGIG (reference sequence). Patients at the Seattle site were enrolled during active infection and followed longitudinally.

The chain links TRBV30 to TRBJ1-5, with D possibly TRBD1 on 5 matching bases. Sequencing was performed on peripheral blood. This TCR derives from a woman of 80 years or more with COVID-19, enrolled during active disease. The DNA for the CDR3 is TGTGCCTGGGACCGACAGTCGAGCAATCAGCCCCAGCATTTT. It translates to CAWDRQSSNQPQHF. Full variable domain (missing parts from reference TRBV30 and TRBJ1-5): SQTIHQWPATLVQPVGSPLSLECTVEGTSNPNLYWYRQAAGRGLQLLFYSVGIGQISSEVPQNLSASRPQDRQFILSSKKLLLSDSGFYLCAWDRQSSNQPQHFGDGTRLSIL.